What follows is one T cell receptor beta chain and its context. The CDR3 has 15 amino acids. Sequenced by immunoSEQ multiplex PCR; TCRdb stores in-frame clones only, minus some. The sample lists roughly 1,600 clones; 20% to 30% were seen once. This sample is drawn from a study of T cells in localized non-small cell lung cancer. Specimen: lung tumor tissue, collected before any cancer treatment. The sequence derives from a woman aged 35 to 70 with stage III lung adenocarcinoma. The chain has TRBV7-5 and TRBJ2-7; the table's D gene call, TRBD1, was not cross checked with the DNA. TRBV7-5 constitutes a pseudogene. The CDR3 loop is CASSPAYSRHYEQYF. The CDR3 DNA is TGTGCCAGCAGCCCGGCCTACAGTCGACACTACGAGCAGTACTTC.